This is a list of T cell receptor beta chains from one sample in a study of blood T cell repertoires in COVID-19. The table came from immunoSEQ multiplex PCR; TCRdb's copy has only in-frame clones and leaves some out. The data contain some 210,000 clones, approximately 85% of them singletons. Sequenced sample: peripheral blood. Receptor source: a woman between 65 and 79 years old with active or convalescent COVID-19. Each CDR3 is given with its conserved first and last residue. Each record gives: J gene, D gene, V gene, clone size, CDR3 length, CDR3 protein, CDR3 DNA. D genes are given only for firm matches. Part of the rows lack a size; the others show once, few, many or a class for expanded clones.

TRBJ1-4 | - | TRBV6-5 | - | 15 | CASSYSGGTNEKLFF | TGTGCCAGCAGTTACTCGGGGGGAACTAATGAAAAACTGTTTTTT
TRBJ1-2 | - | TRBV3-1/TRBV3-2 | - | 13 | CASSPQGYYGYTF | TGTGCCAGCAGCCCCCAGGGATACTATGGCTACACCTTC
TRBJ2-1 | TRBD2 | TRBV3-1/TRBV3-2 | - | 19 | CASSRRLAGETSSYNEQFF | TGTGCCAGCAGTCGGAGGCTAGCGGGAGAGACGAGCTCCTACAATGAGCAGTTCTTC
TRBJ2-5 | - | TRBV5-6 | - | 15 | CASRSVGRPGETQYF | TGTGCCAGCAGATCAGTAGGAAGGCCGGGAGAGACCCAGTACTTC
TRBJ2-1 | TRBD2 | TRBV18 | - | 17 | CASSPSFGGRFMDEQFF | TGTGCCAGCTCACCGTCCTTCGGCGGGAGGTTCATGGATGAGCAGTTCTTC
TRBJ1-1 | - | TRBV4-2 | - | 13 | CASITTREAKAFF | TGTGCCAGCATCACCACCAGGGAGGCGAAAGCTTTCTTT
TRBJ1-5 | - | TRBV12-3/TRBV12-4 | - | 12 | CASSFGPSPQHF | TGTGCCAGCAGTTTTGGGCCCTCGCCCCAGCATTTT
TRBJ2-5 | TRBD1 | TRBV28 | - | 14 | CASSSSDRDETQYF | TGTGCCAGCAGTTCCTCGGACAGGGATGAGACCCAGTACTTC
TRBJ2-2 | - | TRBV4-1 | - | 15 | CASSPSSGNTGELFF | TGCGCCAGCAGCCCCTCCTCAGGGAACACCGGGGAGCTGTTTTTT
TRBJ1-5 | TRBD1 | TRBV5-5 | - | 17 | CASSSGDREFLNQPQHF | TGTGCCAGCAGCTCTGGGGACAGAGAGTTTCTAAATCAGCCCCAGCATTTT
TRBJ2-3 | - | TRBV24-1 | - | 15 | CATSDSSRRTDTQYF | TGTGCCACCAGTGACTCCTCACGGAGGACAGATACGCAGTATTTT
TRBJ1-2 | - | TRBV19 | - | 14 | CASSGPQGNYGYTF | TGTGCCAGTAGTGGTCCTCAGGGGAACTATGGCTACACCTTC
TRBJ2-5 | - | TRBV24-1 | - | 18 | CATSDPRGILGPQETQYF | TGTGCCACCAGTGATCCACGGGGGATACTAGGGCCCCAAGAGACCCAGTACTTC
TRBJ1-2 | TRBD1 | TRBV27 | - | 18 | CASSPNMGARTGPSGYTF | TGTGCCAGCAGTCCGAATATGGGGGCCCGGACAGGGCCCTCGGGCTACACCTTC
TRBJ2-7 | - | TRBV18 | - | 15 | CASSPPGTPGREQYF | TGTGCCAGCTCACCCCCCGGAACTCCGGGGAGGGAGCAGTACTTC
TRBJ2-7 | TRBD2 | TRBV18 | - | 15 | CASSTGGAGTYEQYF | TGTGCCAGCTCGACCGGGGGAGCGGGAACTTACGAGCAGTACTTC
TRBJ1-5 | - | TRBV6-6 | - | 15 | CASSYSPFSNQPQHF | TGTGCCAGCAGTTACTCCCCCTTTAGCAATCAGCCCCAGCATTTT
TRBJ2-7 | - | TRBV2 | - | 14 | CASSLQGSSYEQYF | TGTGCCAGCAGCTTACAGGGAAGCTCCTACGAGCAGTACTTC
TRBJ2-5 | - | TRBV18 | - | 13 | CASSPNRAETQYF | TGTGCCAGCTCACCGAACAGGGCAGAGACCCAGTACTTC
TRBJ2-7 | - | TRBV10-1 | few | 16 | CASSEPESGPTYEQYF | TGCGCCAGCAGTGAGCCGGAAAGCGGACCTACCTACGAGCAGTACTTC
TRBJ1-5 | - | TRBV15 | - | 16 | CATSQQPGQSYQPQHF | TGTGCCACCAGCCAACAACCGGGACAATCCTATCAGCCCCAGCATTTT
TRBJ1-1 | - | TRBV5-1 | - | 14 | CASSLTTGVTEAFF | TGCGCCAGCAGCTTGACGACAGGCGTCACGGAAGCTTTCTTT
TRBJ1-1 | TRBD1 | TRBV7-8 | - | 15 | CASSRLGTGGTEAFF | TGTGCCAGCAGCCGATTAGGGACAGGGGGCACTGAAGCTTTCTTT
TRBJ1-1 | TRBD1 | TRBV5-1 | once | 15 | CASSYSGQANTEAFF | TGCGCCAGCAGCTACTCTGGACAGGCGAACACTGAAGCTTTCTTT
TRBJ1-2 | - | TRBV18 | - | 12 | CASSPDRSDYTF | TGTGCCAGCTCACCCGACAGATCGGACTACACCTTC
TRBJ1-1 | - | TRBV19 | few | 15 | CATNHRAEPGTEAFF | TGTGCCACTAACCATAGGGCAGAACCGGGGACTGAAGCTTTCTTT
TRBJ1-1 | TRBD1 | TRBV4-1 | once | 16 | CASSQDVGQGRAEAFF | TGCGCCAGCAGCCAAGATGTAGGACAGGGGCGCGCTGAAGCTTTCTTT